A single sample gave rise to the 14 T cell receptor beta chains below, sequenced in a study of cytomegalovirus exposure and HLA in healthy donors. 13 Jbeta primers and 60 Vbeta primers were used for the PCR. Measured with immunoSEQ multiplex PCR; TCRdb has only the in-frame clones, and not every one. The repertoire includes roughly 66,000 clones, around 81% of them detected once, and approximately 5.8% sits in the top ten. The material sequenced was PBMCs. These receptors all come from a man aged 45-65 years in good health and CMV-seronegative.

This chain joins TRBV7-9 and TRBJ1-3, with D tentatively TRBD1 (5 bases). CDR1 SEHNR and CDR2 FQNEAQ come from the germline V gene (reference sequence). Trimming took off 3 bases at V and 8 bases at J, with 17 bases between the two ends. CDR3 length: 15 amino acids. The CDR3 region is CASSFRQFKYDTIYF. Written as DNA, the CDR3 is TGTGCCAGCAGCTTCCGACAGTTCAAGTACGACACCATATATTTT.

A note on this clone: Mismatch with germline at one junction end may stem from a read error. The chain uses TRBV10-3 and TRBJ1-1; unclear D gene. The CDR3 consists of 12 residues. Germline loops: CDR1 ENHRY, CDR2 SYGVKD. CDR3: CAISELNSEAFF. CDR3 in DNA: TGTGCCATCAGTGAGCTAAACAGTGAAGCTTTCTTT.

CDR3 sequence (DNA): TGTGCCAGCGGGCTCTATCAGCCCCAGCATTTT. Its translation is CASGLYQPQHF. This chain connects TRBV7-9 to TRBJ1-5; D is unresolved. The ends were cut back, 8 bases at V and 5 bases at J, with 7 bases in the middle. The germline V gene encodes CDR1 SEHNR and CDR2 FQNEAQ (reference sequence). This CDR3 contains 11 residues.

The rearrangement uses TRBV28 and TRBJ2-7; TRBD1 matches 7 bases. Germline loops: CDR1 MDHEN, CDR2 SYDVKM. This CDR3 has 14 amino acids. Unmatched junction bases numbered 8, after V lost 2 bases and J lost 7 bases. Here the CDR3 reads CASSLGTVKFEQYF. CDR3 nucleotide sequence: TGTGCCAGCAGTTTAGGGACAGTAAAATTTGAGCAGTACTTC.

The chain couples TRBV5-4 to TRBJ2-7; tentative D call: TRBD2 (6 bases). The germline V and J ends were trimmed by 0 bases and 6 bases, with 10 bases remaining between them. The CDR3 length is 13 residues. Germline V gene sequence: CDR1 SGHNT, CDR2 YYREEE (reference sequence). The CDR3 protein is CASSLAGGSEQYF. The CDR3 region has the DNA TGTGCCAGCAGCTTGGCCGGGGGAAGCGAGCAGTACTTC.

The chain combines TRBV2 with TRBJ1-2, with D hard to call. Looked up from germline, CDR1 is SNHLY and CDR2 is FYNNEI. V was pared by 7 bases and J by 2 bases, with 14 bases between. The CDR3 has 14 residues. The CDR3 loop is CASTIRESNYGYTF. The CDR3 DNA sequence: TGTGCCAGCACCATAAGGGAGTCCAACTATGGCTACACCTTC.

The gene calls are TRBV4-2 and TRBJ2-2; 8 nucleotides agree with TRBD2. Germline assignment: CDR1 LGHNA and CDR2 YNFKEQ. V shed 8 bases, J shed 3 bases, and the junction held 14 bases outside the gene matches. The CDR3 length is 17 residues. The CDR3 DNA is TGTGCCAGCTACCGATTTGCGGGAGGAATGGACACCGGGGAGCTGTTTTTT. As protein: CASYRFAGGMDTGELFF.

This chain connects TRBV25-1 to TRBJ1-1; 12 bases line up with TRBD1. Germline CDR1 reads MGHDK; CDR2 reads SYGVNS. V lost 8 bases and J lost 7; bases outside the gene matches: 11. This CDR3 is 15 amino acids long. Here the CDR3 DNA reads TGTGCCAGCCCCCTTGGGACAGGGGGCCCCCATGAAGCTTTCTTT. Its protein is CASPLGTGGPHEAFF.

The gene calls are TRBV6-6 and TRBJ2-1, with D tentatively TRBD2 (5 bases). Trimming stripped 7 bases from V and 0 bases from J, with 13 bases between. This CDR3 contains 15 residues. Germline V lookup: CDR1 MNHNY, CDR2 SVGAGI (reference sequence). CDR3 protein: CASTEDLSSYNEQFF. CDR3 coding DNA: TGTGCCAGCACCGAGGACTTGAGCTCCTACAATGAGCAGTTCTTC.

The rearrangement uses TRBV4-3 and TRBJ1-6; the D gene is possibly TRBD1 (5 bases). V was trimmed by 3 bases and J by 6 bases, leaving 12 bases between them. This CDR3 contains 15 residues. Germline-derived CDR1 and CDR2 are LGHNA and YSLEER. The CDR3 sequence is CASSHSREVNSPLHF. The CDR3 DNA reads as TGCGCCAGCAGCCACTCCAGGGAGGTTAATTCACCCCTCCACTTT.

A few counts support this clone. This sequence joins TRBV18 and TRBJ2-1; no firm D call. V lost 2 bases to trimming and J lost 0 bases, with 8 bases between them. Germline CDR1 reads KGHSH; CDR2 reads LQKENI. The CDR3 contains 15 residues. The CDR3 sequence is CASSPELLSYNEQFF. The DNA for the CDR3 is TGTGCCAGCTCACCAGAGCTTCTCTCCTACAATGAGCAGTTCTTC.

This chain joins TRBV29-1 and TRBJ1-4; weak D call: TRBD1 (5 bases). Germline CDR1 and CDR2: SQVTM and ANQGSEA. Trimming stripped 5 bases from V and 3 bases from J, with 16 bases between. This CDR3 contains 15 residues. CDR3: CSVHTGALSNEKLFF. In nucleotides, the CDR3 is TGCAGCGTTCATACAGGCGCCTTATCTAATGAAAAACTGTTTTTT. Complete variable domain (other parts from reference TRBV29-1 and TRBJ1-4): SAVISQKPSRDICQRGTSLTIQCQVDSQVTMMFWYRQQPGQSLTLIATANQGSEATYESGFVIDKFPISRPNLTFSTLTVSNMSPEDSSIYLCSVHTGALSNEKLFFGSGTQLSVL.

This CDR3 reads CASTTLEARTDTQYF. DNA for the CDR3: TGTGCCAGCACCACCCTAGAAGCCCGCACAGATACGCAGTATTTT. The gene calls are TRBV27 and TRBJ2-3; D remains ambiguous. The CDR3 sequence is 15 residues long. Germline lookup yields CDR1 MNHEY and CDR2 SMNVEV (reference sequence). Trimming removed 7 bases at V and 1 base at J, with 15 bases between.

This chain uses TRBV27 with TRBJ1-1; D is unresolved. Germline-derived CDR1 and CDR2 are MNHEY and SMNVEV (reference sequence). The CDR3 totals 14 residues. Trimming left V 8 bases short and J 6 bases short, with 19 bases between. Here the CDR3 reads CASRTPPKNAEAFF. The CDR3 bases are TGTGCCAGCCGAACCCCCCCTAAAAACGCTGAAGCTTTCTTT.